Listed below are T cell receptor beta chains from one sample, sequenced in a study of cytomegalovirus exposure and HLA in healthy donors. Sequenced by immunoSEQ multiplex PCR; TCRdb stores in-frame clones only, minus some. The sample includes some 180,000 clones, around three quarters of them seen just once. Sequenced input: PBMCs. These receptors came from a woman aged 25 to 45 in good health and CMV-seronegative. Each CDR3 is given with its conserved first and last residue. The order of the fields is J gene, D gene, V gene, clone size, CDR3 protein, CDR3 DNA. The D gene is left open where the match is weak. Only some rows state a clone size, as once, few, many or a class for expanded clones.

TRBJ1-4	.	TRBV6-6	.	CASSWTANNEKLFF	TGTGCCAGCAGTTGGACAGCTAATAATGAAAAACTGTTTTTT
TRBJ1-3	.	TRBV5-1	.	CASSPGQSTNTIYF	TGCGCCAGCAGCCCCGGACAGAGCACAAACACCATATATTTT
TRBJ2-3	TRBD2	TRBV18	.	CASSPPSGGSTDTQYF	TGTGCCAGCTCACCACCGAGCGGGGGGAGCACAGATACGCAGTATTTT
TRBJ2-3	.	TRBV5-4	.	CASSLGFRQGGGDTQYF	TGTGCCAGCAGCTTGGGTTTCCGGCAGGGAGGAGGAGATACGCAGTATTTT
TRBJ2-2	.	TRBV18	.	CASSYANTGELFF	TGTGCCAGCTCATATGCGAACACCGGGGAGCTGTTTTTT
TRBJ1-4	.	TRBV7-2	.	CASSLDRGMGEKLFF	TGTGCCAGCAGCTTAGACAGAGGGATGGGGGAAAAACTGTTTTTT
TRBJ1-2	TRBD1	TRBV30	.	CAWSGPGQGAYNYGYTF	TGTGCCTGGAGCGGCCCAGGGCAGGGGGCATATAACTATGGCTACACCTTC
TRBJ1-1	.	TRBV5-8	once	CASSLVMGRGNLAEAFF	TGTGCCAGCAGCTTGGTTATGGGCAGGGGTAATCTTGCTGAAGCTTTCTTT
TRBJ2-2	.	TRBV7-3	.	CASSPAQGVLFF	TGTGCCAGCAGCCCTGCTCAAGGGGTGCTGTTTTTT
TRBJ2-5	TRBD1	TRBV29-1	.	CSAGTGGEYETQYF	TGCAGCGCTGGGACAGGGGGAGAGTACGAGACCCAGTACTTC
TRBJ2-1	.	TRBV6-1	few	CASSMGGGNNEQFF	TGTGCCAGCAGTATGGGAGGGGGGAACAATGAGCAGTTCTTC
TRBJ1-2	.	TRBV10-2	.	CASSEDTIYGYTF	TGCGCCAGCAGTGAGGACACGATCTATGGCTACACCTTC
TRBJ2-7	.	TRBV4-2	.	CASSQDLSSEFFSYEQYF	TGTGCCAGCAGCCAAGATTTGTCTAGCGAATTTTTCTCCTACGAGCAGTACTTC
TRBJ1-1	.	TRBV19	.	CASSTRGRSTNTEAFF	TGTGCCAGTAGTACCAGGGGCAGGAGTACGAACACTGAAGCTTTCTTT
TRBJ1-3	.	TRBV6-1	.	CASSVGSRGNTIYF	TGTGCCAGCAGTGTGGGTTCTCGGGGGAACACCATATATTTT
TRBJ2-6	TRBD1	TRBV10-2	few	CASGVKIGQGGSGANVLTF	TGCGCCAGTGGGGTTAAAATTGGACAGGGAGGCTCTGGGGCCAACGTCCTGACTTTC
TRBJ1-5	TRBD1	TRBV7-2	.	CASRSGTGGNQPQHF	TGTGCCAGCAGATCGGGGACAGGGGGCAATCAGCCCCAGCATTTT
TRBJ1-1	TRBD1	TRBV7-2	.	CASSSTGGMNTEAFF	TGTGCCAGCAGCTCGACAGGGGGTATGAACACTGAAGCTTTCTTT
TRBJ1-1	.	TRBV7-8	.	CASSLAAGTEAFF	TGTGCCAGCAGCTTAGCGGCAGGGACTGAAGCTTTCTTT
TRBJ1-5	.	TRBV7-9	.	CASSPPGGYNQPQHF	TGTGCCAGCAGTCCCCCGGGCGGGTACAATCAGCCCCAGCATTTT
TRBJ1-1	TRBD1	TRBV7-6	.	CASRKTGNMNTEAFF	TGTGCCAGCAGGAAGACAGGGAACATGAACACTGAAGCTTTCTTT
TRBJ1-1	.	TRBV21-1	few	CASSKVVDNPQNTEAFF	TGTGCCAGCAGCAAGGTCGTTGACAACCCGCAGAACACTGAAGCTTTCTTT
TRBJ1-1	.	TRBV19	once	CASSIPYRVREAFF	TGTGCCAGTAGTATTCCTTACAGGGTTCGAGAAGCTTTCTTT
TRBJ1-1	.	TRBV9	.	CASSQPTGTEAFF	TGTGCCAGCAGCCAGCCCACGGGCACTGAAGCTTTCTTT
TRBJ2-1	TRBD1	TRBV5-6	few	CASSLGTGGSGEQFF	TGTGCCAGCAGCTTAGGGACAGGGGGTTCGGGTGAGCAGTTCTTC
TRBJ1-5	.	TRBV6-1	few	CASSEEGHSLRNQPQHF	TGTGCCAGCAGTGAAGAGGGGCACAGCTTAAGGAATCAGCCCCAGCATTTT
TRBJ1-3	.	TRBV5-1	.	CASSPGTSFTGNTIYF	TGCGCCAGCAGTCCTGGGACATCTTTCACGGGAAACACCATATATTTT
TRBJ2-7	.	TRBV5-1	.	CASSLIAGSYEQYF	TGCGCCAGCAGCTTGATTGCAGGCTCCTACGAGCAGTACTTC
TRBJ2-7	TRBD2	TRBV10-3	.	CAITSQRGGLMLHINEQYF	TGTGCCATCACCAGCCAGCGGGGGGGCCTAATGCTTCACATTAACGAGCAGTACTTC
TRBJ1-3	.	TRBV6-5	.	CASTLAGDVGNTIYF	TGTGCCAGCACCCTCGCAGGGGACGTAGGAAACACCATATATTTT
TRBJ1-1	TRBD1	TRBV6-5	.	CASSGAIRGDTEAFF	TGTGCCAGCAGTGGGGCGATCAGGGGGGACACTGAAGCTTTCTTT
TRBJ2-7	.	TRBV21-1	.	CASSKPSRGVYEQYF	TGTGCCAGCAGCAAACCTTCAAGGGGCGTCTACGAGCAGTACTTC
TRBJ1-1	.	TRBV5-1	.	CASSLDMNTEAFF	TGCGCCAGCAGCTTAGACATGAACACTGAAGCTTTCTTT
TRBJ1-1	.	TRBV4-2	.	CASSQEYGTEAFF	TGTGCCAGCAGCCAAGAATACGGCACTGAAGCTTTCTTT
TRBJ2-5	TRBD2	TRBV4-1	.	CASSGGTSWTQYF	TGCGCCAGCAGCGGCGGGACTAGCTGGACCCAGTACTTC
TRBJ1-3	.	TRBV11-2	.	CASSPFLGNTIYF	TGTGCCAGCAGCCCTTTTCTCGGAAACACCATATATTTT
TRBJ2-2	TRBD2	TRBV9	few	CASTSGNTGELFF	TGTGCCTCGACTAGCGGAAACACCGGGGAGCTGTTTTTT
TRBJ1-6	TRBD1	TRBV9	.	CASSPREGRGLSPLHF	TGTGCCAGCAGCCCAAGAGAGGGCAGGGGGCTTTCACCCCTCCACTTT
TRBJ1-2	TRBD1	TRBV30	.	CAWSVKGAGGYIF	TGTGCCTGGAGTGTAAAGGGGGCGGGGGGCTACATCTTC
TRBJ2-5	TRBD1	TRBV7-9	.	CASSAQGSETQYF	TGTGCCAGCAGCGCACAGGGGTCGGAGACCCAGTACTTC
TRBJ1-3	.	TRBV7-6	.	CASSQDIPGGNTIYF	TGTGCCAGCAGCCAAGACATTCCTGGTGGAAACACCATATATTTT
TRBJ2-3	.	TRBV15	.	CATSRGGEADTDTQYF	TGTGCCACCAGCAGAGGGGGCGAGGCAGACACAGATACGCAGTATTTT
TRBJ2-5	.	TRBV25-1	.	CASSEFRTSGTQYF	TGTGCCAGCAGTGAATTCAGGACATCTGGGACCCAGTACTTC
TRBJ1-1	.	TRBV14	.	CASSQAWGGNTEAFF	TGTGCCAGCAGCCAAGCTTGGGGAGGGAACACTGAAGCTTTCTTT
TRBJ1-1	TRBD1	TRBV4-1	.	CASSQDQDRVYTEAFF	TGCGCCAGCAGCCAAGATCAGGACAGGGTGTACACTGAAGCTTTCTTT
TRBJ2-7	TRBD1	TRBV7-2	.	CASSLRTGSTYEQYF	TGTGCCAGCAGCTTAAGGACAGGATCTACCTACGAGCAGTACTTC
TRBJ2-7	TRBD2	TRBV29-1	once	CSVAGLAGYYEQYF	TGCAGCGTAGCAGGACTAGCGGGGTACTACGAGCAGTACTTC
TRBJ1-2	.	TRBV2	few	CASSEDPGGYGYTF	TGTGCCAGCAGTGAAGACCCGGGGGGCTATGGCTACACCTTC
TRBJ2-7	TRBD2	TRBV7-2	once	CASSLPAGSYEQYF	TGTGCCAGCAGCTTACCAGCGGGGTCCTACGAGCAGTACTTC
TRBJ2-3	.	TRBV5-4	few	CASSPRPDNTDTQYF	TGTGCCAGCAGTCCTCGCCCGGACAACACAGATACGCAGTATTTT